This T cell receptor beta chain was captured in a study of blood T cell repertoires in COVID-19. Deletions cut 4 bases from V and 0 bases from J, with 6 bases between. This CDR3 comprises 14 residues. Germline CDR1 MNHEY, CDR2 SVGEGT. Original processing notes: By means of reference gene primer amplification, nucleated cell counts were estimated. Profiling relied on immunoSEQ multiplex PCR, and the TCRdb table lists in-frame clones only, not all of them. V and J calls and clone size come straight from that table; D and trimming were deduced from the DNA. The sample carries a few hundred thousand clones, approximately 81% recorded once.

The sequencing input was peripheral blood. This TCR derives from a woman of 80 years or more with acute or convalescent COVID-19. The rearrangement uses TRBV6-2 or TRBV6-3 and TRBJ2-2, with D possibly matching TRBD2 (5 bases). CDR3 protein: CASSWGANTGELFF. CDR3 DNA: TGTGCCAGCAGTTGGGGAGCGAACACCGGGGAGCTGTTTTTT.